This TCR beta chain was identified in a study of T cells after yellow fever vaccination. J lost 5 bases, V lost 3 bases, and 6 bases had no gene match. The CDR3 length is 15 residues. The germline CDR1 and CDR2 sequences are SGDLS and YYNGEE. The TCR cDNA carried a universal primer site and UMIs from 5'RACE template switching. TCRdb re-called the 5' RACE reads through MiXCR, storing one row per CDR3 protein. The data contain 500,000 to 650,000 distinct CDR3 sequences, around 16% of them singletons. This sequence originates from a man younger than 35 who received the YFV17D yellow fever vaccine. The chain recombines TRBV9 with TRBJ2-7; 12 bases line up with TRBD2. Sequenced material: PBMCs, taken 4 to 6 days after the first yellow fever vaccination. CDR3 coding DNA: TGTGCCAGCAGCGCAGGACTAGCGGGGAGGGACGAGCAGTACTTC. This encodes CASSAGLAGRDEQYF.